The present T cell receptor (beta chain) was sequenced within a study of early T cells in non-severe SARS-CoV-2 infection. V was trimmed by 6 bases and J by 7 bases, leaving 20 bases between them. Germline V CDR1 and CDR2: SGDLS, YYNGEE. The CDR3 is 14 amino acids. Unique molecular identifiers were added to individual cDNA molecules. TCRdb called the 5' RACE reads again in MiXCR, with one record for every CDR3 protein. The sample has roughly 76,000 distinct CDR3 sequences; 9.5% to 15% are singletons. The chain joins TRBV9 to TRBJ2-7; D call uncertain. This sequence originates from an adult who was a healthcare worker with PCR-confirmed SARS-CoV-2 infection or an uninfected control (not recorded which). Material: whole blood. The CDR3 region is CASTAYGNPGEQYF. CDR3 bases: TGTGCCAGCACCGCTTATGGGAACCCTGGGGAGCAGTACTTC.